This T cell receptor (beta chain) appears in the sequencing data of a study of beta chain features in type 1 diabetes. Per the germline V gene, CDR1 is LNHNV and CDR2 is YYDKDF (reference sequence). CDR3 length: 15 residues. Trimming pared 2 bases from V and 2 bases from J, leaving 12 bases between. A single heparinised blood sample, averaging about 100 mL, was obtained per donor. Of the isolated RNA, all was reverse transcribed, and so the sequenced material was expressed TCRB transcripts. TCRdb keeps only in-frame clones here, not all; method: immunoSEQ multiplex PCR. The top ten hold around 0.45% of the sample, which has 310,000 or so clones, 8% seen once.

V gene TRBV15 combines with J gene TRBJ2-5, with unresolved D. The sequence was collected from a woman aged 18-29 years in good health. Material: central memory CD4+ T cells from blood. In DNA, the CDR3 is TGTGCCACCAGCAGATTAGGGCAGAGACAAGAGACCCAGTACTTC. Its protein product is CATSRLGQRQETQYF.